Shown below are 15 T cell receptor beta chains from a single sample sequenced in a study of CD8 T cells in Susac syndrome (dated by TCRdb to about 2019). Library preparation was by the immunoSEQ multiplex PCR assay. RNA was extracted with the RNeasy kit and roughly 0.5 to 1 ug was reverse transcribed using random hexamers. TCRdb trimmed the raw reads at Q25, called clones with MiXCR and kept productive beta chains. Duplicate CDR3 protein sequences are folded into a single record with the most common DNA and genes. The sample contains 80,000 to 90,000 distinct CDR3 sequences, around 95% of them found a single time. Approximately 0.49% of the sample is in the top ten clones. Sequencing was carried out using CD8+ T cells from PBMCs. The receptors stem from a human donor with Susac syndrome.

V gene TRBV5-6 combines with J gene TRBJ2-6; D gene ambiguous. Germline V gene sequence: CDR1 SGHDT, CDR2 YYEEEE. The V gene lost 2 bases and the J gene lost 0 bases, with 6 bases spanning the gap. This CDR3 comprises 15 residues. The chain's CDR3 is CASSFVGSGANVLTF. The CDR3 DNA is TGTGCCAGCAGCTTCGTCGGCTCTGGGGCCAACGTCCTGACTTTC.

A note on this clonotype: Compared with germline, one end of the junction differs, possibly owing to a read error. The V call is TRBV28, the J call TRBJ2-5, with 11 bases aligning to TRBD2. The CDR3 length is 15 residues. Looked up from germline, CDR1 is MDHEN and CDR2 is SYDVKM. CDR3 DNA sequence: TGTGCCAGTAGTTTAGTACTAGCGGGAGAAGAGACCCAGTACTTC. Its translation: CASSLVLAGEETQYF. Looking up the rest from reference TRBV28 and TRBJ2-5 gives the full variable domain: DVKVTQSSRYLVKRTGEKVFLECVQDMDHENMFWYRQDPGLGLRLIYFSYDVKMKEKGDIPEGYSVSREKKERFSLILESASTNQTSMYLCASSLVLAGEETQYFGPGTRLLVL.

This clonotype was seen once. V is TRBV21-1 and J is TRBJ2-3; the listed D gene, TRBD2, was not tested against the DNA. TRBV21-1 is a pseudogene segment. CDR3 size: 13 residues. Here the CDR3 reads CASSSRARDTQYF. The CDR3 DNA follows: TGTGCCAGCAGCAGCAGGGCCAGGGATACGCAGTATTTT.

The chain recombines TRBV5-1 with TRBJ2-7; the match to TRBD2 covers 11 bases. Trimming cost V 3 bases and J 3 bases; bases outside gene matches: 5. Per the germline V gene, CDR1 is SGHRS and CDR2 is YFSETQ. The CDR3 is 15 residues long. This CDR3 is CASSWAGTSGYEQYF. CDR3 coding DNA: TGCGCCAGCAGCTGGGCCGGGACTAGCGGCTACGAGCAGTACTTC.

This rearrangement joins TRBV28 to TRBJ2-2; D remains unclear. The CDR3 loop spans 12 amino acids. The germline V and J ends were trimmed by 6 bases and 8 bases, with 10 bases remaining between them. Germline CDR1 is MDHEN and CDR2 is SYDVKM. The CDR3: CASRPEPGELFF. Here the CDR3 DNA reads TGTGCCAGCAGACCCGAACCAGGGGAGCTGTTTTTT.

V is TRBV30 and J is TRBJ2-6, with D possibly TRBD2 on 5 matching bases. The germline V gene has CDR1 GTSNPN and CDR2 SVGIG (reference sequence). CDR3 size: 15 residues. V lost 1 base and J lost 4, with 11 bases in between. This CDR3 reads CAWSAGSGGANVLTF. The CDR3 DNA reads TGTGCCTGGAGTGCGGGGTCTGGGGGGGCCAACGTCCTGACTTTC.

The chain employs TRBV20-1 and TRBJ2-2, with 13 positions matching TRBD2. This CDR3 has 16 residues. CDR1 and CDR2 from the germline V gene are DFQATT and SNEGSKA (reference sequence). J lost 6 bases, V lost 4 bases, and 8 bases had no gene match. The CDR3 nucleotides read TGCAGTGCTATACTAGCGGGAGGGCCCCGTCCCGGGGAGCTGTTTTTT. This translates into CSAILAGGPRPGELFF.

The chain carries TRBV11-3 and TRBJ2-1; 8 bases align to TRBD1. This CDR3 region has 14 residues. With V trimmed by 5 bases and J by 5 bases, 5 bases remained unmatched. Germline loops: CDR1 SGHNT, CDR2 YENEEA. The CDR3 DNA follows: TGTGCCAGCAGCCGCCGACAGGGGCACAATGAGCAGTTCTTC. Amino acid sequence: CASSRRQGHNEQFF.

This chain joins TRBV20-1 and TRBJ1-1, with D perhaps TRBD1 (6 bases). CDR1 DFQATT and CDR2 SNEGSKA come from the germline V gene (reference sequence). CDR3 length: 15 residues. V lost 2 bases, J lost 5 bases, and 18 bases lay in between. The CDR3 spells CSARYTGSKSTEAFF. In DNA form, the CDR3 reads TGCAGTGCTAGATATACAGGGTCGAAGTCTACTGAAGCTTTCTTT.

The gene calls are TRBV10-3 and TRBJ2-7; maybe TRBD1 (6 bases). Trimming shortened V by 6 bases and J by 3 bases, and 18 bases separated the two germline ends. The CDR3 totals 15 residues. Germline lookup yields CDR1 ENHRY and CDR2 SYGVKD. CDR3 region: CAISPGGPAHYEQYF. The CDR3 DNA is TGTGCCATCAGCCCTGGGGGCCCAGCCCACTACGAGCAGTACTTC.

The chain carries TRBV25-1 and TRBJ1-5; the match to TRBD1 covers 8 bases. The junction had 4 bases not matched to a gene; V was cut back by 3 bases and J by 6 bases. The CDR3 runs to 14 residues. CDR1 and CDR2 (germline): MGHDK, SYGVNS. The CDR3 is CASSEDREVQPQHF. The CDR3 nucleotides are TGTGCCAGCAGTGAGGACAGGGAGGTTCAGCCCCAGCATTTT.

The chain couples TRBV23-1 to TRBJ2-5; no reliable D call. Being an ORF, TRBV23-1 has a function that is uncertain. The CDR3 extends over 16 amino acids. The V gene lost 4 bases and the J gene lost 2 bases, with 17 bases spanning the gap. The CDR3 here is CASSPGLVRYQETQYF. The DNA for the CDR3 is TGCGCCAGCAGTCCCGGCTTGGTGCGGTATCAAGAGACCCAGTACTTC.

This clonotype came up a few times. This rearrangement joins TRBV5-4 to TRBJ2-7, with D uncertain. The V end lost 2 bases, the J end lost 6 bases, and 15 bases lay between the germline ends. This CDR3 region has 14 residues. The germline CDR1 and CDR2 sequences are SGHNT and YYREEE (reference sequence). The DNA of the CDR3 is TGTGCCAGCAGCTTAGAGGTTACCTGGGGCGAGCAGTACTTC. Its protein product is CASSLEVTWGEQYF. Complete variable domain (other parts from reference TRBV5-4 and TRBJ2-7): ETGVTQSPTHLIKTRGQQVTLRCSSQSGHNTVSWYQQALGQGPQFIFQYYREEENGRGNFPPRFSGLQFPNYSSELNVNALELDDSALYLCASSLEVTWGEQYFGPGTRLTVT.

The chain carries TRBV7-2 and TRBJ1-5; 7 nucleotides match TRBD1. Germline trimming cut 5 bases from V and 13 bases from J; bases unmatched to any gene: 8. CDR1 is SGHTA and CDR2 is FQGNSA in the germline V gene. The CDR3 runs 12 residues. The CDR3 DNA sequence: TGTGCCAGCAGCCGCGGGACAGAGAAACAGCATTTT. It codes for CASSRGTEKQHF.

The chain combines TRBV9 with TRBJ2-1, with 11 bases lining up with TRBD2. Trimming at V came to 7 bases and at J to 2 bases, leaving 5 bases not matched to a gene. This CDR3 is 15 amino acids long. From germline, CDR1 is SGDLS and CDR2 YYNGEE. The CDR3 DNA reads TGTGCCAGCGGCCTAGCGGGAGGCCCCTACAATGAGCAGTTCTTC. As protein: CASGLAGGPYNEQFF.